A single sample is the source of the 21 T cell receptor beta chains below, sequenced in a study of blood T cell repertoires in COVID-19. Produced via immunoSEQ multiplex PCR; TCRdb's table is partial and in-frame only. Of approximately 100,000 clones in the sample, approximately 85% were seen once. The sequenced material came from peripheral blood. The source is a human donor in a cohort sampled during active COVID-19.

This clone was counted a single time. The gene calls are TRBV9 and TRBJ1-1, with D unresolved. This CDR3 is 13 amino acids long. The germline V and J ends were trimmed by 3 bases and 10 bases, with 16 bases remaining between them. CDR1 SGDLS and CDR2 YYNGEE come from the germline V gene. CDR3 bases: TGTGCCAGCAGCGGTTACAGCGGTGGAGGAGCTTTCTTT. It translates to CASSGYSGGGAFF.

The rearrangement uses TRBV27 and TRBJ2-5; tentatively, D is TRBD2 (5 bases). The CDR3 loop spans 14 amino acids. Looked up from germline, CDR1 is MNHEY and CDR2 is SMNVEV (reference sequence). Trimming took 2 bases from V and 5 from J, leaving 12 bases between them. The CDR3 is CASSLARDGETQYF. DNA of the CDR3: TGTGCCAGCAGTTTAGCGAGGGATGGGGAGACCCAGTACTTC.

The rearrangement links TRBV7-3 to TRBJ1-1; no firm D call. V gave up 1 base and J gave up 1 base, with 13 bases separating them. CDR1 is SGHTA, CDR2 FQGTGA, per germline. The CDR3 contains 16 residues. The CDR3 nucleotides read TGTGCCAGCAGCTTAAGTTCGTGGGGAGGGAACACTGAAGCTTTCTTT. Residues: CASSLSSWGGNTEAFF.

The V and J genes are TRBV20-1 and TRBJ1-2, with 10 nucleotides matching TRBD1. The CDR3 contains 15 residues. Germline assignment: CDR1 DFQATT and CDR2 SNEGSKA (reference sequence). The J segment lost 2 bases and the V segment lost 3 bases, leaving 6 bases of the junction unmatched. The chain's CDR3 is CSASISGQGNYGYTF. CDR3 bases: TGCAGTGCTAGTATCTCGGGACAGGGGAACTATGGCTACACCTTC.

This CDR3 is CAWSPRLAGGSTDTQYF. The CDR3 bases are TGTGCCTGGAGTCCCAGACTAGCGGGAGGGTCCACAGATACGCAGTATTTT. The V call is TRBV30, the J call TRBJ2-3, with TRBD2 matching over 14 bases. This CDR3 is built from 17 residues. Germline V lookup: CDR1 GTSNPN, CDR2 SVGIG (reference sequence). The V segment lost 2 bases and the J segment 2 bases; nucleotides outside the gene matches: 6.

The genes are TRBV7-2 and TRBJ2-7; a possible D gene is TRBD1 (6 bases). Germline values: CDR1 SGHTA, CDR2 FQGNSA. The CDR3 runs to 14 residues. Trimming took off 5 bases at V and 3 bases at J, with 14 bases between the two ends. DNA for the CDR3: TGTGCCAGCAGCCCCCGTTGGACAGTCTACGAGCAGTACTTC. It is translated as CASSPRWTVYEQYF.

The rearrangement joins TRBV29-1 to TRBJ1-1, with TRBD1 as a possible D gene (5 bases). This CDR3 region has 14 residues. CDR1 and CDR2 from the germline V gene are SQVTM and ANQGSEA. V lost 4 bases and J lost 4, with 16 bases in between. The CDR3, as DNA: TGCAGCGTTGGGCCCCGGGGGAGGACCACTGAAGCTTTCTTT. Protein product: CSVGPRGRTTEAFF.

The rearrangement links TRBV4-1 to TRBJ2-7; D is possibly TRBD1 (5 bases). Germline assignment: CDR1 MGHRA and CDR2 YSYEKL. V lost 4 bases and J 2 bases, leaving 15 bases between the germline ends. The CDR3 is 15 residues long. The CDR3 DNA reads as TGCGCCAGCAGCCTAAGATCCGGACAAGCCTACGAGCAGTACTTC. This codes for CASSLRSGQAYEQYF.

The chain combines TRBV24-1 with TRBJ1-2; D is unresolved. V lost 1 base and J lost 4, with 15 bases in between. This CDR3 has 16 amino acids. Germline assignment: CDR1 KGHDR and CDR2 SFDVKD. The CDR3 nucleotides read TGTGCCACCAGTGATTTCGGGCAGTCGGGAGGCTATGGCTACACCTTC. This gives the protein CATSDFGQSGGYGYTF.

The J gene is TRBJ2-7, the V gene TRBV7-2; 10 nucleotides align to TRBD1. The germline V gene encodes CDR1 SGHTA and CDR2 FQGNSA. J gave up 5 bases and V 3 bases, and 10 bases lay outside the gene matches. This CDR3 comprises 16 residues. CDR3 DNA: TGTGCCAGCAGCTTTTCGCTGGGACAGGGGCCAAACGAGCAGTACTTC. Its translation is CASSFSLGQGPNEQYF.

The chain couples TRBV6-2 or TRBV6-3 to TRBJ2-2, with 9 bases aligning to TRBD2. This CDR3 contains 17 residues. After removal of 0 bases from V and 6 bases from J, the junction contained 8 bases not matched to a gene. Germline assignment: CDR1 MNHEY and CDR2 SVGEGT. The CDR3 loop is CASSYSRAGGPAGELFF. The CDR3 coding sequence is TGTGCCAGCAGTTACTCACGGGCGGGGGGGCCGGCCGGGGAGCTGTTTTTT.

This chain uses TRBV19 with TRBJ1-1, with a tentative D call TRBD1 (6 bases). The germline V gene has CDR1 LNHDA and CDR2 SQIVND (reference sequence). Trimming removed 9 bases at V and 0 bases at J, with 14 bases between. CDR3 length equals 14 residues. The CDR3 sequence: CARQEGELNTEAFF. CDR3 DNA sequence: TGTGCCAGGCAAGAGGGGGAGTTGAACACTGAAGCTTTCTTT.

The rearrangement links TRBV30 to TRBJ2-7; TRBD2 aligns across 9 bases. Germline trimming cut 6 bases from V and 3 bases from J; bases unmatched to any gene: 6. The length of the CDR3 is 13 residues. Germline lookup yields CDR1 GTSNPN and CDR2 SVGIG (reference sequence). The DNA of the CDR3 is TGTGCCTGCCAGGGCGGGGGGGTCTACGAGCAGTACTTC. This encodes CACQGGGVYEQYF.

The chain recombines TRBV5-1 with TRBJ1-1; D gene ambiguous. From germline, CDR1 is SGHRS and CDR2 YFSETQ. V lost 0 bases and J 1 base, leaving 7 bases between the germline ends. This CDR3 is built from 14 residues. CDR3 protein: CASSLGARNTEAFF. The CDR3 bases are TGCGCCAGCAGCTTGGGGGCCCGGAACACTGAAGCTTTCTTT.

V usage is TRBV15 and J usage is TRBJ1-2; D gene unclear. The germline V and J ends were trimmed by 0 bases and 7 bases, with 9 bases remaining between them. Germline loops: CDR1 LNHNV, CDR2 YYDKDF (reference sequence). The CDR3 has 13 amino acids. CDR3 DNA: TGTGCCACCAGCAGAGATCGGTCGGTTGGCTACACCTTC. Amino acids: CATSRDRSVGYTF.

The chain links TRBV19 to TRBJ1-2; D remains unclear. CDR3 size: 12 residues. Germline CDR1 and CDR2: LNHDA and SQIVND (reference sequence). V gave up 1 base and J gave up 8 bases, with 8 bases separating them. CDR3 in amino acids: CASSIAGFGYTF. In nucleotides, the CDR3 is TGTGCCAGTAGTATAGCGGGTTTCGGCTACACCTTC.

The genes are TRBV6-5 and TRBJ1-1; D uncertain. The CDR3 extends over 13 amino acids. The germline V gene encodes CDR1 MNHEY and CDR2 SVGAGI. V dropped 4 bases and J dropped 1 base, with 7 bases sitting between them. Here the CDR3 reads CASSSHRNTEAFF. For the CDR3, the DNA is TGTGCCAGCAGTTCCCACAGGAACACTGAAGCTTTCTTT.

The rearrangement joins TRBV5-6 to TRBJ1-2; 7 bases fit TRBD1. Unmatched junction bases numbered 15, after V lost 3 bases and J lost 7 bases. In germline, CDR1 is SGHDT, CDR2 YYEEEE. This CDR3 comprises 16 residues. As DNA, the CDR3 is TGTGCCAGCAGCTCCCTGACAAGGACAGGCAGGGGTGGCTACACCTTC. Translated, it gives CASSSLTRTGRGGYTF. Full variable domain (remainder filled in from reference TRBV5-6 and TRBJ1-2): DAGVTQSPTHLIKTRGQQVTLRCSPKSGHDTVSWYQQALGQGPQFIFQYYEEEERQRGNFPDRFSGHQFPNYSSELNVNALLLGDSALYLCASSSLTRTGRGGYTFGSGTRLTVV.

In this sample, this clone turned up a few times. The chain combines TRBV25-1 with TRBJ2-7; D remains unclear. Germline-derived CDR1 and CDR2 are MGHDK and SYGVNS. V was clipped by 0 bases and J by 4 bases, with 4 bases between them. There are 12 residues in the CDR3. The CDR3 DNA is TGTGCCAGCAGTGAATACTCTTACGAGCAGTACTTC. Its protein product is CASSEYSYEQYF.

This clone showed up just a few times. The V and J genes are TRBV3-1 (or the pseudogene TRBV3-2) and TRBJ2-2; TRBD1 agrees at 7 bases. CDR1 is LGHDT and CDR2 is YNNKEL in the germline V gene (reference sequence). Losses at the gene ends were 1 base for V and 6 bases for J; bases not matched to a gene: 14. This CDR3 has 18 residues. The CDR3 nucleotides are TGTGCCAGCAGCCAAGGATTTGAGGAGACAGGGCTCCCCGGGGAGCTGTTTTTT. It codes for CASSQGFEETGLPGELFF.

The chain employs TRBV18 and TRBJ2-7, with D maybe TRBD2 (5 bases). V was cut by 1 base and J by 6 bases, with 10 bases left in between. Germline CDR1 reads KGHSH; CDR2 reads LQKENI. This CDR3 contains 13 residues. The CDR3 sequence is CASSPQEGAEQYF. CDR3 DNA: TGTGCCAGCTCACCACAAGAGGGAGCCGAGCAGTACTTC.